This record looks at one T cell receptor (beta chain) sequence and its context. V was trimmed by 2 bases and J by 0 bases, leaving 8 bases between them. In germline, CDR1 is SGHTA, CDR2 FQGNSA. The CDR3 spans 15 residues. These data originate in a study of siplizumab effects on memory and regulatory T cells. The assay was immunoSEQ multiplex PCR, and TCRdb's table has in-frame clones only and misses some. The sample carries over 70,000 clones, about 95% recorded once. This receptor was taken from a human donor in good health. V usage is TRBV7-2 and J usage is TRBJ1-5; D is unresolved. Source material: CD8+ T cells sorted from blood. CDR3 sequence: CASSLNSDSNQPQHF. CDR3 DNA: TGTGCCAGCAGCTTAAACAGTGATAGCAATCAGCCCCAGCATTTT.